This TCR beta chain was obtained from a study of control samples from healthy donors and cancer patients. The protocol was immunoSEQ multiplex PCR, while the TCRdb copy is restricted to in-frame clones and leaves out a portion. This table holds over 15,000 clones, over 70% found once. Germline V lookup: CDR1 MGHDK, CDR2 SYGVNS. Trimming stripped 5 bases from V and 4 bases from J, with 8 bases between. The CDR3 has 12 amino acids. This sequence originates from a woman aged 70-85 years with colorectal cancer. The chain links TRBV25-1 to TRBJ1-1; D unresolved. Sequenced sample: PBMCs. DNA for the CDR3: TGTGCCAGCAGTAATATAGGCACTGAAGCTTTCTTT. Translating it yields CASSNIGTEAFF.